This TCR beta chain was sequenced during a study of blood T cell repertoires in COVID-19. In the original processing: Counts of nucleated cells, estimated from reference gene primer amplification, were obtained. Some clones are missing from TCRdb's copy, which holds only in-frame ones; the method was immunoSEQ multiplex PCR. V and J calls and clone size are copied from that table; D and trimming were computed from the DNA. The sample includes fewer than 350,000 clones, 85% of them seen just once. V lost 6 bases and J lost 3; bases outside the gene matches: 6. CDR3 length: 14 amino acids. Germline V CDR1 and CDR2: SNHLY, FYNNEI. Residents of over 20 US areas, aged roughly 18 to 90 years, made up the participants. A PCR-confirmed or clinician-diagnosed COVID-19 case had contacted exposed participants within 2 weeks of entry.

This rearrangement joins TRBV2 to TRBJ2-7; TRBD1 matches at 9 bases. The sequenced material came from PBMCs or T cells enriched from blood (not recorded which). The clonotype originates from a young woman who had been exposed to COVID-19. This chain's CDR3 is CASRTTGGNYEQYF. As DNA, the CDR3 is TGTGCCAGCAGGACGACAGGGGGTAACTACGAGCAGTACTTC.